This T cell receptor (beta chain) was obtained from a study of blood T cell repertoires in COVID-19. Turning to the study itself: Spain, Italy and the United States supplied samples that represented acute and convalescent COVID-19.

Germline CDR1 SGHVS, CDR2 FNYEAQ. Losses at the gene ends were 2 bases for V and 5 bases for J; bases not matched to a gene: 11. The CDR3 runs 16 residues. Measured with immunoSEQ multiplex PCR; TCRdb has only the in-frame clones, and not every one. The top ten hold 1.8% of the sample, which has some 88,000 clones, about 90% seen once. This receptor was obtained from a human donor with active COVID-19. The donor label of this sample is uncertain. Sequenced: peripheral blood. The chain is built from TRBV7-6 and TRBJ2-5; 7 bases agree with TRBD2. CDR3 loop: CASSLPTGGGGETQYF. Written as DNA, the CDR3 is TGTGCCAGCAGCTTACCGACCGGCGGGGGAGGGGAGACCCAGTACTTC.